Listed here is a single T cell receptor (beta chain). This entry is derived from a study of cytomegalovirus exposure and HLA in healthy donors. The wider study: HLA-typed donors were the source of 90 million or so unique TCRs, which an early data release held.

V was pared by 0 bases and J by 1 base, with 4 bases of the junction left unmatched. CDR1 is LNHDA and CDR2 is SQIVND in the germline V gene (reference sequence). The CDR3 covers 16 residues. The PCR used 60 Vbeta and 13 Jbeta primers. The data were produced by immunoSEQ multiplex PCR, yet TCRdb's version contains in-frame clones alone and is incomplete. This sample has tens of thousands of clones, with about 84% found just once. This sequence joins TRBV19 and TRBJ1-2; 8 bases fit TRBD1. The sequence came from a female donor in good health and CMV-seronegative. The specimen sequenced was PBMCs. The CDR3 protein is CASSIDSTGVNYGYTF. CDR3 DNA sequence: TGTGCCAGTAGTATAGATTCGACAGGGGTTAACTATGGCTACACCTTC.